This T cell receptor beta chain stems from a study of T-cell memory formation after mild COVID-19. Study context: There were largely donor-specific TCR clusters.

Findings and limits, study-wide: A subset of responding clones appeared in pre-infection memory, suggesting cross-reactive memory joined. Day 15 to 85 contracting clones showed balanced CD4/CD8; day 15 to 37 expanders favored CD4+.

MiXCR, applied by TCRdb to the 5' RACE reads, yields one record per CDR3 protein. The sample lists about 430,000 distinct CDR3 sequences; about 20% were seen once. The germline gives CDR1 SGHTA, CDR2 FQGNSA. There are 14 residues in the CDR3. With 4 bases removed from V and 5 bases from J, the gap between germline ends came to 14 bases. The sample holds a few counts of this clonotype. Its antigen remains unknown. The chain links TRBV7-2 to TRBJ2-5; D is possibly TRBD1 or TRBD2 (5 bases each). The material sequenced was PBMCs or a T cell subset sorted from them (not recorded which). This TCR was recovered from a man younger than 35 who had mild COVID-19 (a few samples of this study predate the infection). Cell type and time point are not known. The CDR3 is CASSSRTWGETQYF. The CDR3 DNA reads as TGTGCCAGCAGCTCACGGACTTGGGGGGAGACCCAGTACTTC.